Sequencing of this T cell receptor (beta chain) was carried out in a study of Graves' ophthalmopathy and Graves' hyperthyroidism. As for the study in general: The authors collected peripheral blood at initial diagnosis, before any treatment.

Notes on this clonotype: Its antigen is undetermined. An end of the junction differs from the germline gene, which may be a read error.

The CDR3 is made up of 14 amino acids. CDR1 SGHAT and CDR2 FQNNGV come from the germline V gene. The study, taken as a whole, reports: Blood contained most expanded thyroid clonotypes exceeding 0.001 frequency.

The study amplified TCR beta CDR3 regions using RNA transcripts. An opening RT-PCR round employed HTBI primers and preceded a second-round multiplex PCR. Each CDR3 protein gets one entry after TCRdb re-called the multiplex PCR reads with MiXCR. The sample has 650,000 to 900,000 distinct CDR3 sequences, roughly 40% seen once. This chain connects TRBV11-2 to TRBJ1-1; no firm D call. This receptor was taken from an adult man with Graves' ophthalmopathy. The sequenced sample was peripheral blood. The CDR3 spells CASSLSVMSTAAFF. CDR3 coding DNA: TGTGCCAGCAGCTTATCCGTGATGAGCACTGCAGCTTTCTTT.